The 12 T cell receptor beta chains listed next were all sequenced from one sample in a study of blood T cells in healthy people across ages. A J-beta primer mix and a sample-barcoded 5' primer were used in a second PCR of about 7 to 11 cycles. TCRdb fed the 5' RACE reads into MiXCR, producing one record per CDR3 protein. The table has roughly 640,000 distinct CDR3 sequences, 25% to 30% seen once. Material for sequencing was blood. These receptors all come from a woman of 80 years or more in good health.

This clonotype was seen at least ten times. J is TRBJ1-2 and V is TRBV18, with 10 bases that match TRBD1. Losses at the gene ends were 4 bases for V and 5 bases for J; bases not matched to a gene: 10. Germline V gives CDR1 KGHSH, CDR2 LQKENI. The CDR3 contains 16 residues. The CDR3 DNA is TGTGCCAGCTCACTAGACCGACAGGGGGCACGGTATGGCTACACCTTC. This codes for CASSLDRQGARYGYTF.

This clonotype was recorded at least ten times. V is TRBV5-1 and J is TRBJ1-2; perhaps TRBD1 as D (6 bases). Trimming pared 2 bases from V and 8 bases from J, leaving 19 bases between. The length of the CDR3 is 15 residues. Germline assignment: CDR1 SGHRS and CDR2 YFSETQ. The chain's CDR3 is CASSFGTGSAVGYTF. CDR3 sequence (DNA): TGCGCCAGCAGCTTTGGAACAGGGTCGGCGGTAGGCTACACCTTC.

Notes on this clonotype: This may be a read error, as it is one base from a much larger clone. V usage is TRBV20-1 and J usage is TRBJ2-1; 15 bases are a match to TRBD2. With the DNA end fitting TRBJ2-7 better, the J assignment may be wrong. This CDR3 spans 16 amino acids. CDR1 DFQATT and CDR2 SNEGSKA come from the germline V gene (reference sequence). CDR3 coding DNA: TGCAGTGCATTTGGACTAGCGGGGGGGCATTACAATGAGCAGTACTTC. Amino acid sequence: CSAFGLAGGHYNEQYF.

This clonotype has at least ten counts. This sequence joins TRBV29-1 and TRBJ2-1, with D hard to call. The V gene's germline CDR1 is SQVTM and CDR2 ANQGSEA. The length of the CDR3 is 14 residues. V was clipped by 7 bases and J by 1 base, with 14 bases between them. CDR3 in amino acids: CSAKGRASYNEQFF. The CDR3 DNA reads TGCAGCGCGAAGGGAAGGGCGTCCTACAATGAGCAGTTCTTC.

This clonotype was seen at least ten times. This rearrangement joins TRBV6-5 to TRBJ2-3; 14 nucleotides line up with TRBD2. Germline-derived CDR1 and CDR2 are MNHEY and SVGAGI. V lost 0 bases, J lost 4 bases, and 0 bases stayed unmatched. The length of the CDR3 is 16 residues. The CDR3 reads CASSYSTSGGADTQYF. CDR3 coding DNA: TGTGCCAGCAGTTACTCGACTAGCGGGGGGGCAGATACGCAGTATTTT.

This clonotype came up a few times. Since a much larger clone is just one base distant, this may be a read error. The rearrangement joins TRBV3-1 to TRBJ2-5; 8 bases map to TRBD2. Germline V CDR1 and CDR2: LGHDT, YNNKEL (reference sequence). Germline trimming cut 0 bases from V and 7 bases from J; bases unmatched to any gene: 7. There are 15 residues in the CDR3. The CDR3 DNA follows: TGTGCCAGCAGCCAAGATTGGGGACTAGGGGGGACCCAGTACTTC. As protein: CASSQDWGLGGTQYF.

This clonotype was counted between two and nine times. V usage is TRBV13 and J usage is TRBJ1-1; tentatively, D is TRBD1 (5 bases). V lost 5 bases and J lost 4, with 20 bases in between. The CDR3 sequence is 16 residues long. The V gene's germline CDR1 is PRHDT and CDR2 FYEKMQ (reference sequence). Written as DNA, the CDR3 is TGTGCCAGCAGCCCTTTAGCGGGGCCAGGCGGCACTGAAGCTTTCTTT. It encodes CASSPLAGPGGTEAFF. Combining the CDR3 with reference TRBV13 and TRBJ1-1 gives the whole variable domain AAGVIQSPRHLIKEKRETATLKCYPIPRHDTVYWYQQGPGQDPQFLISFYEKMQSDKGSIPDRFSAQQFSDYHSELNMSSLELGDSALYFCASSPLAGPGGTEAFFGQGTRLTVV.

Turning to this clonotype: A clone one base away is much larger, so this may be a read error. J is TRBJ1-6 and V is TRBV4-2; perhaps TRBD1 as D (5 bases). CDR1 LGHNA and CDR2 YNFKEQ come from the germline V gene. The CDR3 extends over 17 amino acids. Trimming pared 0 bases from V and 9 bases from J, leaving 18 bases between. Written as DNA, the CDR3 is TGTGCCAGCAGCCAAGAGAGTGGGGACGGGGGTTCTTCACCCCTCCACTTT. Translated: CASSQESGDGGSSPLHF.

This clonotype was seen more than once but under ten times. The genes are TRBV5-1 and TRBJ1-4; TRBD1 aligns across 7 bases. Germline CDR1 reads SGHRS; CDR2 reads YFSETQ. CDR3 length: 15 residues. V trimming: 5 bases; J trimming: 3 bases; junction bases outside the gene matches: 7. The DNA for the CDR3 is TGCGCCAGCAGTTCGGGAGGGGGCTCTAATGAAAAACTGTTTTTT. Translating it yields CASSSGGGSNEKLFF.

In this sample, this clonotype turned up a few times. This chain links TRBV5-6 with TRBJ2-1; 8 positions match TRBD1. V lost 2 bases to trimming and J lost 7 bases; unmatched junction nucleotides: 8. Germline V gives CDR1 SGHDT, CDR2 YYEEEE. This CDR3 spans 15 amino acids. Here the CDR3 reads CASSFGRQGINEQFF. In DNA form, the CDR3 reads TGTGCCAGCAGCTTCGGACGACAGGGGATAAATGAGCAGTTCTTC.

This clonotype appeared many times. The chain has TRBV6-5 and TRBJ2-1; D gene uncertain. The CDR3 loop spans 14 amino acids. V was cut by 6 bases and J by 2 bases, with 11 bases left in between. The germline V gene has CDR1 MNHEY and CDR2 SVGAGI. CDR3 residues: CASRRLSTYNEQFF. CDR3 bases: TGTGCCAGCAGGAGATTATCTACCTACAATGAGCAGTTCTTC.

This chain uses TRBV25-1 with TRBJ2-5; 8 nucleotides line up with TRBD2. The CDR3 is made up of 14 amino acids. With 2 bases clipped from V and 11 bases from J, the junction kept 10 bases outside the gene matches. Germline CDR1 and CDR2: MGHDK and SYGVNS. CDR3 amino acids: CASSEGTRNNEQYF. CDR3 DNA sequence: TGTGCCAGCAGTGAAGGGACTAGGAATAATGAGCAGTACTTC.